This passage covers 11 T cell receptor beta chains from one sample sequenced in a study of blood T cell repertoires in COVID-19. Clones were read by immunoSEQ multiplex PCR, and TCRdb kept only the in-frame ones, dropping some. The sample holds some 340,000 clones, around 80% seen once. The sample comprised peripheral blood. The receptors shown here come from a man aged 25-45 years with active or convalescent COVID-19.

V and J are TRBV19 and TRBJ2-2; tentative D call: TRBD2 (6 bases). The length of the CDR3 is 14 residues. Germline CDR1 reads LNHDA; CDR2 reads SQIVND (reference sequence). With 6 bases removed from V and 3 bases from J, the gap between germline ends came to 11 bases. This CDR3 is CASRGGVYTGELFF. The CDR3 DNA reads as TGTGCCAGTAGGGGCGGGGTATACACCGGGGAGCTGTTTTTT. Combining the CDR3 with reference TRBV19 and TRBJ2-2 gives the whole variable domain DGGITQSPKYLFRKEGQNVTLSCEQNLNHDAMYWYRQDPGQGLRLIYYSQIVNDFQKGDIAEGYSVSREKKESFPLTVTSAQKNPTAFYLCASRGGVYTGELFFGEGSRLTVL.

The DNA of the CDR3 is TGTGCCAGCAGCCTCCTTGGGGGCATTAATCAGCCCCAGCATTTT. Residues: CASSLLGGINQPQHF. This rearrangement joins TRBV7-2 to TRBJ1-5; a weak D match, TRBD1 (6 bases). The length of the CDR3 is 15 residues. CDR1 SGHTA and CDR2 FQGNSA come from the germline V gene. V was pared by 5 bases and J by 4 bases, with 15 bases between. The full variable domain, rest sourced from reference TRBV7-2 and TRBJ1-5, is GAGVSQSPSNKVTEKGKDVELRCDPISGHTALYWYRQSLGQGLEFLIYFQGNSAPDKSGLPSDRFSAERTGGSVSTLTIQRTQQEDSAVYLCASSLLGGINQPQHFGDGTRLSIL.

The chain combines TRBV27 with TRBJ1-5, with a weak D call TRBD1 (5 bases). Per germline, CDR1 MNHEY and CDR2 SMNVEV (reference sequence). CDR3 length: 16 residues. V shed 4 bases and J shed 0 bases, with 13 bases lying between them. The CDR3 loop is CASSWARENSNQPQHF. The CDR3 DNA reads as TGTGCCAGCAGTTGGGCCAGGGAAAATAGCAATCAGCCCCAGCATTTT.

The sample holds many counts of this clone. The rearrangement links TRBV5-1 to TRBJ1-6, with no clear D. The CDR3 covers 16 residues. Germline CDR1 reads SGHRS; CDR2 reads YFSETQ. Trimming took 4 bases from V and 10 from J, leaving 21 bases between them. As DNA, the CDR3 is TGCGCCAGCAGCCCCTGGCCGGAGGGAAAGAGCTCACCCCTCCACTTT. Translating it yields CASSPWPEGKSSPLHF. Variable domain in full (rest from reference TRBV5-1 and TRBJ1-6): KAGVTQTPRYLIKTRGQQVTLSCSPISGHRSVSWYQQTPGQGLQFLFEYFSETQRNKGNFPGRFSGRQFSNSRSEMNVSTLELGDSALYLCASSPWPEGKSSPLHFGNGTRLTVT.

The rearrangement uses TRBV18 and TRBJ2-7; 7 bases line up with TRBD2. The CDR3 runs 14 residues. Unmatched junction bases numbered 10, after V lost 8 bases and J lost 3 bases. Germline lookup yields CDR1 KGHSH and CDR2 LQKENI. The CDR3 region is CASAGQAGDYEQYF. The DNA for the CDR3 is TGTGCCAGCGCCGGGCAGGCGGGGGACTACGAGCAGTACTTC.

This chain links TRBV11-1 with TRBJ2-7; maybe TRBD2 (7 bases). With 3 bases removed from V and 6 bases from J, the gap between germline ends came to 12 bases. The CDR3 sequence is 13 residues long. Germline-derived CDR1 and CDR2 are SGHAT and FQDESV (reference sequence). CDR3 sequence (DNA): TGTGCCAGCAGCTTGGGGGGGCGCCGCGAGCAGTACTTC. It translates to CASSLGGRREQYF. Variable domain in full (rest from reference TRBV11-1 and TRBJ2-7): EAEVAQSPRYKITEKSQAVAFWCDPISGHATLYWYRQILGQGPELLVQFQDESVVDDSQLPKDRFSAERLKGVDSTLKIQPAELGDSAMYLCASSLGGRREQYFGPGTRLTVT.

The chain couples TRBV21-1 to TRBJ2-2; the D call TRBD2 from the table was never checked on the DNA. TRBV21-1 counts as a pseudogene. This CDR3 has 17 amino acids. In DNA, the CDR3 is TGTGCCAGCAGCAAAGCTTTTAGCGGGGGGGCCTTCGGGGAGCTGTTTTTT. It codes for CASSKAFSGGAFGELFF.

V and J are TRBV6-5 and TRBJ1-4; no firm D call. There are 16 residues in the CDR3. Germline V gives CDR1 MNHEY, CDR2 SVGAGI. V shed 1 base and J shed 0 bases, with 9 bases lying between them. The CDR3 DNA follows: TGTGCCAGCAGTTACTACCTCGGTGCAACTAATGAAAAACTGTTTTTT. Protein: CASSYYLGATNEKLFF.

The chain carries TRBV2 and TRBJ2-3, with 9 bases matching TRBD2. Germline lookup yields CDR1 SNHLY and CDR2 FYNNEI. The CDR3 is 18 residues long. After removal of 5 bases from V and 1 base from J, the junction contained 13 bases not matched to a gene. CDR3: CASSFRFVSSGGTDTQYF. CDR3 in DNA: TGTGCCAGCAGTTTTAGGTTCGTGTCTAGCGGGGGCACAGATACGCAGTATTTT.

The chain carries TRBV4-1 and TRBJ2-3; TRBD2 matches at 12 bases. The CDR3 loop spans 15 amino acids. The junction had 14 bases not matched to a gene; V was cut back by 11 bases and J by 8 bases. Germline V CDR1 and CDR2: MGHRA, YSYEKL. The CDR3 loop reads CAGSGLAGWGGTQYF. In DNA form, the CDR3 reads TGCGCCGGGTCGGGACTAGCGGGTTGGGGGGGTACGCAGTATTTT.

This clone was observed a single time. The chain combines TRBV5-1 with TRBJ2-7; no firm D call. Trimming shortened V by 1 base and J by 2 bases, and 10 bases separated the two germline ends. The CDR3 runs 14 residues. Germline lookup yields CDR1 SGHRS and CDR2 YFSETQ. The DNA of the CDR3 is TGCGCCAGCAGCTTGTACTCCGAAGCCTACGAGCAGTACTTC. Protein: CASSLYSEAYEQYF. The full variable domain, completed using reference TRBV5-1 and TRBJ2-7, is KAGVTQTPRYLIKTRGQQVTLSCSPISGHRSVSWYQQTPGQGLQFLFEYFSETQRNKGNFPGRFSGRQFSNSRSEMNVSTLELGDSALYLCASSLYSEAYEQYFGPGTRLTVT.